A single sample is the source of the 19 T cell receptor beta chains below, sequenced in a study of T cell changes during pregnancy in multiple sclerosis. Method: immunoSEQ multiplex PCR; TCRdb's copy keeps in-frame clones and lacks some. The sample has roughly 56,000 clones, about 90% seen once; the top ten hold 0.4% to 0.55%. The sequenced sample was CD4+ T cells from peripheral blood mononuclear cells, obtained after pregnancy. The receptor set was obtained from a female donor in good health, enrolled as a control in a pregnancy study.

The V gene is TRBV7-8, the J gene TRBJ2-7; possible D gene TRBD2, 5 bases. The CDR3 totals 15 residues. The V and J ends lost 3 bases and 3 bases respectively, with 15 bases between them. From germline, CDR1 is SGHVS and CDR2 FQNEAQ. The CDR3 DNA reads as TGTGCCAGCAGCTTCAGGACCGGGGTGGACTACGAGCAGTACTTC. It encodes CASSFRTGVDYEQYF.

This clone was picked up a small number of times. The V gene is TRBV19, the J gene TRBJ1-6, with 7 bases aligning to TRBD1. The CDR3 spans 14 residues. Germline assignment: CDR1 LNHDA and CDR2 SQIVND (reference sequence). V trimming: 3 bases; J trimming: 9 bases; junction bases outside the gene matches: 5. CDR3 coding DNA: TGTGCCAGTAGTATTGACAGGGTATTTTCACCCCTCCACTTT. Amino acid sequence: CASSIDRVFSPLHF.

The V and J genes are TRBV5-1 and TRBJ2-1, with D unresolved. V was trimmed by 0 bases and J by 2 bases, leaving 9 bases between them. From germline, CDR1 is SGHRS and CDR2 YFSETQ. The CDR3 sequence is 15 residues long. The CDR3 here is CASSLAQIAYNEQFF. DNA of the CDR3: TGCGCCAGCAGCTTGGCCCAAATTGCCTACAATGAGCAGTTCTTC.

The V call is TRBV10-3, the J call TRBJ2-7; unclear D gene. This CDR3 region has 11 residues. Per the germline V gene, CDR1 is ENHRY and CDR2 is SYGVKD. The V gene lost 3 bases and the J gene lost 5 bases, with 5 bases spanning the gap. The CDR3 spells CAISEIDEQYF. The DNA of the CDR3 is TGTGCCATCAGTGAAATCGACGAGCAGTACTTC.

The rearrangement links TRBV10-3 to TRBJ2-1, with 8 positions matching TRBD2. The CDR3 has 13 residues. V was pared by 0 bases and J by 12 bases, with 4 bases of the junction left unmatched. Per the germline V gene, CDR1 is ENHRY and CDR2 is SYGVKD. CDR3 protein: CAISESKAGGQFF. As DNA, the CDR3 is TGTGCCATCAGTGAGTCGAAGGCGGGGGGGCAGTTCTTC.

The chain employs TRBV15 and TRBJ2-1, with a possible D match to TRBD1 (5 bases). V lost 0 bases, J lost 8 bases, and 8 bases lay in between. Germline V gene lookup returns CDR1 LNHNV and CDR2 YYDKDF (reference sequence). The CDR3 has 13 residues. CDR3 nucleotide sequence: TGTGCCACCAGCAGAGATACCAGGGATGAGCAGTTCTTC. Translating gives CATSRDTRDEQFF.

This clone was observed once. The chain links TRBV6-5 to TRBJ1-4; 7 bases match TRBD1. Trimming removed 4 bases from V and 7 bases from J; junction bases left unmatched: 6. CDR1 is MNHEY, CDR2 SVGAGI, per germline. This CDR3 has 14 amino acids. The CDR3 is CASSSGGLGEKLFF. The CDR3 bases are TGTGCCAGCAGTTCAGGGGGTTTGGGTGAAAAACTGTTTTTT.

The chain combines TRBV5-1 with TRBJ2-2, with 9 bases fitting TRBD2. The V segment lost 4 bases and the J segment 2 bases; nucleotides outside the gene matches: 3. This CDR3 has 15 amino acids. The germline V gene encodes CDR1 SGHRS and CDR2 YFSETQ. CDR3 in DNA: TGCGCCAGCAGCATGACTAGCGGAAACACCGGGGAGCTGTTTTTT. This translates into CASSMTSGNTGELFF.

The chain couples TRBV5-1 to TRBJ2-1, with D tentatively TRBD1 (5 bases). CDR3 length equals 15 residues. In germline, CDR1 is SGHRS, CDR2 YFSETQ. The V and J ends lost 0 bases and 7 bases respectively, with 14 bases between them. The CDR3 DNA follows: TGCGCCAGCAGCTTGGAAGGGGCGCTAATTAATGAGCAGTTCTTC. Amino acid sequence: CASSLEGALINEQFF.

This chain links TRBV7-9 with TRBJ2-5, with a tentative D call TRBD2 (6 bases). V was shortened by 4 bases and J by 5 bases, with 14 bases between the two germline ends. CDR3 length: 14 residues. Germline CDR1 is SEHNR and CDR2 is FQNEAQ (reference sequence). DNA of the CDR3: TGTGCCAGCAGCTCCGACCGCGGGGTGGAGACCCAGTACTTC. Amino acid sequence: CASSSDRGVETQYF.

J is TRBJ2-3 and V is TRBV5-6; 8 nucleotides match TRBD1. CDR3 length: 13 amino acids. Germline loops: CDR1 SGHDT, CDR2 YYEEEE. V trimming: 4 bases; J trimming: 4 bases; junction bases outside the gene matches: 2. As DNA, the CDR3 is TGTGCCAGCAGCCCGGACAGGGCAGATACGCAGTATTTT. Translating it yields CASSPDRADTQYF.

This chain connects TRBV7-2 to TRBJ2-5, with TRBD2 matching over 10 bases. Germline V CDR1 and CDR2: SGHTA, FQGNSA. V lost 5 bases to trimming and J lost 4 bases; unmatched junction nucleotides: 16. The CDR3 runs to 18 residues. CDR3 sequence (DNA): TGTGCCAGCAGCCGTAGCGGGCTAGCGGGGGTTAGTGGAGAGACCCAGTACTTC. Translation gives CASSRSGLAGVSGETQYF.

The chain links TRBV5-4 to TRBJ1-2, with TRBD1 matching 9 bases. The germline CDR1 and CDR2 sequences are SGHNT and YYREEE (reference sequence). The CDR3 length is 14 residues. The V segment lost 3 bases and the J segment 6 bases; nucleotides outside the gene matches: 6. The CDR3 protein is CASSSGQGWDGYTF. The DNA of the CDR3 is TGTGCCAGCAGCTCGGGACAGGGTTGGGATGGCTACACCTTC.

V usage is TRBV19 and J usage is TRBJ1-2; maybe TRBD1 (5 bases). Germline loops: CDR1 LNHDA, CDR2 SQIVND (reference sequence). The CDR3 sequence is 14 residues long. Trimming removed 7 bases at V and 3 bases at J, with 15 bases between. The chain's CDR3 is CASTKGRGDYGYTF. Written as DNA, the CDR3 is TGTGCCAGTACCAAGGGGAGGGGAGACTATGGCTACACCTTC.

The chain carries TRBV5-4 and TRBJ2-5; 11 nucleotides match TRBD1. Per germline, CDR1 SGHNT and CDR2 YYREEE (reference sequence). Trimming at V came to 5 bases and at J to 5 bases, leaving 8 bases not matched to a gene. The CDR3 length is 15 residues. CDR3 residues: CASSRRTGGSETQYF. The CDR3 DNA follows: TGTGCCAGCAGTCGACGGACAGGGGGCTCCGAGACCCAGTACTTC.

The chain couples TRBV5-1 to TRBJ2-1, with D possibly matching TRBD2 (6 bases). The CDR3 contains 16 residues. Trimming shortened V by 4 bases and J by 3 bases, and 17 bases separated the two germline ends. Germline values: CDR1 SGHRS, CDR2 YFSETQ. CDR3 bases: TGCGCCAGCAGCCCGGGGGTGAAGGGCAACTACAATGAGCAGTTCTTC. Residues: CASSPGVKGNYNEQFF. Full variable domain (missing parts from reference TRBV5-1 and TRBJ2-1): KAGVTQTPRYLIKTRGQQVTLSCSPISGHRSVSWYQQTPGQGLQFLFEYFSETQRNKGNFPGRFSGRQFSNSRSEMNVSTLELGDSALYLCASSPGVKGNYNEQFFGPGTRLTVL.

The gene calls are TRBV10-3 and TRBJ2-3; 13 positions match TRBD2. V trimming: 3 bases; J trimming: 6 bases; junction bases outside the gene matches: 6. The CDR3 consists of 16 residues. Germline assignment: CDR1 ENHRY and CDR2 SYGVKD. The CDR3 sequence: CAISDYGGLAGDTQYF. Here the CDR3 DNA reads TGTGCCATCAGTGATTACGGGGGACTAGCGGGGGATACGCAGTATTTT.

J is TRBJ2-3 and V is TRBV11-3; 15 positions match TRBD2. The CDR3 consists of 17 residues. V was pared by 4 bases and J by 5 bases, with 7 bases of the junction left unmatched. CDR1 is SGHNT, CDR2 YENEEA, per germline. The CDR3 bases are TGTGCCAGCAGCTCCTGGACTAGCGGGGGGGCCAGAGATACGCAGTATTTT. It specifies CASSSWTSGGARDTQYF.

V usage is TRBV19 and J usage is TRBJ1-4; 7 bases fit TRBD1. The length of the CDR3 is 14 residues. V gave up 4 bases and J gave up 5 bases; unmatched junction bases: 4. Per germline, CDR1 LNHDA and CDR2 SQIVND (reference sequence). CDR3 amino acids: CASSTPGQNEKLFF. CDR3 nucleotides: TGTGCCAGTAGTACTCCGGGACAGAATGAAAAACTGTTTTTT.